This entry is about one T cell receptor (beta chain). What it binds is not known. These data belong to a study of Tregs in tolerant kidney transplant recipients. Study-wide results and limits: This study did not directly address biological reproducibility. For some patients, primers changed over time, blocking nucleotide-level comparison.

CD4+CD25+CD127- Tregs, CD4+CD25- non-Tregs, CD4 and CD8 cells were sorted. V was clipped by 0 bases and J by 9 bases; unmatched bases: 11. Germline V gives CDR1 SGHDN, CDR2 FVKESK. This CDR3 is built from 16 residues. Data came from immunoSEQ multiplex PCR; TCRdb stores just in-frame clones and leaves some out. This sample has approximately 60,000 clones, with 95% to 98% found just once. The chain uses TRBV14 and TRBJ2-1, with 7 bases that match TRBD1. Source: Tregs from blood, taken before the transplant. This clonotype was obtained from a human donor who received a combined kidney and bone marrow transplant. The CDR3 DNA reads TGTGCCAGCAGCCAAGATCCGAGGGGGCGGTATAGTGAGCAGTTCTTC. Its translation is CASSQDPRGRYSEQFF.